Shown below are 17 T cell receptor beta chains from a single sample sequenced in a study of OX40 agonist ivuxolimab in advanced cancers. Library preparation was by the immunoSEQ multiplex PCR assay. TCRdb stores this immuneACCESS table with in-frame sequences only. Part of the clones is absent; in the studies checked, under half of the shortfall reflects unresolved V genes, and no reason is known for the rest. The sample includes under 80,000 clones, with around 89% observed a single time. 15% to 20% of the sample is taken by the ten largest. Sequences were derived from CD4+ or CD8+ T cells sorted from blood, sampled in a trial of the OX40 agonist ivuxolimab. These receptors all stem from an adult with an advanced solid tumor such as melanoma, head and neck, liver or kidney cancer.

The gene calls are TRBV15 and TRBJ1-1, with D unresolved. This CDR3 comprises 13 residues. V was clipped by 5 bases and J by 0 bases, with 7 bases between them. The germline CDR1 and CDR2 sequences are LNHNV and YYDKDF (reference sequence). As DNA, the CDR3 is TGTGCCACCAGCTTGGCGATGAACACTGAAGCTTTCTTT. Translation: CATSLAMNTEAFF.

The gene calls are TRBV18 and TRBJ2-7, with D possibly called TRBD1 or TRBD2 (5 bases each). Germline V CDR1 and CDR2: KGHSH, LQKENI. V was clipped by 6 bases and J by 0 bases, with 18 bases between them. The CDR3 sequence is 16 residues long. CDR3 in DNA: TGTGCCAGCTCGGAATTAGGGACGCCGAGCTCCTACGAGCAGTACTTC. It is translated as CASSELGTPSSYEQYF.

The chain links TRBV27 to TRBJ2-1; D is perhaps TRBD1 (6 bases). Germline V gene data show CDR1 as MNHEY and CDR2 as SMNVEV (reference sequence). Deletions cut 5 bases from V and 2 bases from J, with 10 bases between. This CDR3 has 14 amino acids. CDR3 nucleotides: TGTGCCAGCAGTCCACAGGGTGCCTACAATGAGCAGTTCTTC. Its protein product is CASSPQGAYNEQFF.

V is TRBV11-3 and J is TRBJ2-7; 10 bases are a match to TRBD1. The CDR3 covers 15 residues. Germline CDR1 reads SGHNT; CDR2 reads YENEEA. With V trimmed by 1 base and J by 2 bases, 2 bases remained unmatched. The CDR3 spells CASSLVGTGAYEQYF. CDR3 DNA: TGTGCCAGCAGCTTAGTAGGGACAGGGGCCTACGAGCAGTACTTC.

The genes are TRBV7-9 and TRBJ2-7; 9 positions agree with TRBD1. Trimming at V came to 5 bases and at J to 6 bases, leaving 11 bases not matched to a gene. This CDR3 spans 15 amino acids. CDR1 is SEHNR, CDR2 FQNEAQ, per germline (reference sequence). CDR3 coding DNA: TGTGCCAGCAGCATATACGGGACAGGGTTGGCCGAGCAGTACTTC. It is translated as CASSIYGTGLAEQYF.

The chain carries TRBV7-3 and TRBJ2-3; D perhaps matches TRBD1 (6 bases). Germline-derived CDR1 and CDR2 are SGHTA and FQGTGA. The CDR3 has 14 residues. V was shortened by 1 base and J by 4 bases, with 9 bases between the two germline ends. The CDR3 DNA reads TGTGCCAGCAGCTTAAAACAGGGCCCAGATACGCAGTATTTT. Amino acid sequence: CASSLKQGPDTQYF. The entire variable domain, with the rest obtained from reference TRBV7-3 and TRBJ2-3, is as follows: GAGVSQTPSNKVTEKGKYVELRCDPISGHTALYWYRQSLGQGPEFLIYFQGTGAADDSGLPNDRFFAVRPEGSVSTLKIQRTERGDSAVYLCASSLKQGPDTQYFGPGTRLTVL.

The chain joins TRBV2 to TRBJ2-1, with TRBD2 identical over 12 bases. This CDR3 is built from 16 residues. Per germline, CDR1 SNHLY and CDR2 FYNNEI. V was pared by 3 bases and J by 8 bases, with 8 bases of the junction left unmatched. DNA for the CDR3: TGTGCCAGCAGTGACCCTCTAGCGGGAGGGCCCCATGAGCAGTTCTTC. Its translation: CASSDPLAGGPHEQFF.

This chain connects TRBV7-9 to TRBJ2-2; D may be TRBD2 (5 bases). This CDR3 is built from 15 residues. The germline V and J ends were trimmed by 8 bases and 1 base, with 14 bases remaining between them. Germline CDR1 reads SEHNR; CDR2 reads FQNEAQ (reference sequence). CDR3 DNA: TGTGCCAGCGTCGGAGCGGCGAGGAACACCGGGGAGCTGTTTTTT. Amino acids: CASVGAARNTGELFF.

The chain joins TRBV4-3 to TRBJ2-2; D perhaps matches TRBD2 (5 bases). The CDR3 is 18 amino acids. V was pared by 1 base and J by 7 bases, with 22 bases between. Germline V gives CDR1 LGHNA, CDR2 YSLEER. This CDR3 is CASSQGWRLAGGSGELFF. The CDR3, as DNA: TGCGCCAGCAGCCAAGGATGGAGGCTAGCTGGAGGTAGCGGGGAGCTGTTTTTT.

The rearrangement joins TRBV29-1 to TRBJ1-1; D ambiguous. V lost 7 bases and J lost 0, with 12 bases in between. Germline V gene lookup returns CDR1 SQVTM and CDR2 ANQGSEA. The CDR3 sequence is 13 residues long. CDR3 nucleotides: TGCAGCGCATCACAGCCATTGAACACTGAAGCTTTCTTT. This codes for CSASQPLNTEAFF.

J is TRBJ2-7 and V is TRBV2, with 11 bases identical to TRBD2. Germline values: CDR1 SNHLY, CDR2 FYNNEI. This CDR3 spans 14 amino acids. V shed 5 bases, J shed 5 bases, and the junction held 5 bases outside the gene matches. The CDR3 coding sequence is TGTGCCAGCAGTCCGGGACTAGCGGAAGACGAGCAGTACTTC. Translated, it gives CASSPGLAEDEQYF.

CDR3 sequence: CASSVAAQAGYGYTF. The CDR3 DNA follows: TGTGCCAGCAGCGTAGCTGCGCAGGCTGGCTATGGCTACACCTTC. The chain carries TRBV9 and TRBJ1-2; D remains unclear. The CDR3 consists of 15 residues. CDR1 is SGDLS, CDR2 YYNGEE, per germline. Trimming took 0 bases from V and 4 from J, leaving 13 bases between them. Full variable domain (rest looked up from reference TRBV9 and TRBJ1-2): DSGVTQTPKHLITATGQRVTLRCSPRSGDLSVYWYQQSLDQGLQFLIQYYNGEERAKGNILERFSAQQFPDLHSELNLSSLELGDSALYFCASSVAAQAGYGYTFGSGTRLTVV.

This chain links TRBV28 with TRBJ2-3, with D maybe TRBD2 (6 bases). Trimming shortened V by 6 bases and J by 0 bases, and 10 bases separated the two germline ends. Per germline, CDR1 MDHEN and CDR2 SYDVKM. The CDR3 is 14 residues long. DNA of the CDR3: TGTGCCAGCAGCCCAAGCGGGAGCACAGATACGCAGTATTTT. Translating gives CASSPSGSTDTQYF. Combining the CDR3 with reference TRBV28 and TRBJ2-3 gives the whole variable domain DVKVTQSSRYLVKRTGEKVFLECVQDMDHENMFWYRQDPGLGLRLIYFSYDVKMKEKGDIPEGYSVSREKKERFSLILESASTNQTSMYLCASSPSGSTDTQYFGPGTRLTVL.

The rearrangement links TRBV6-5 to TRBJ2-3, with TRBD2 matching over 7 bases. CDR1 and CDR2 from the germline V gene are MNHEY and SVGAGI. The CDR3 consists of 15 residues. V lost 2 bases and J lost 1; bases outside the gene matches: 3. CDR3 protein: CASSYGGSGTDTQYF. The CDR3 region has the DNA TGTGCCAGCAGTTACGGCGGGAGTGGCACAGATACGCAGTATTTT.

The V call is TRBV7-9, the J call TRBJ2-7; possible D gene TRBD1, 5 bases. Germline V gives CDR1 SEHNR, CDR2 FQNEAQ (reference sequence). The V gene lost 0 bases and the J gene lost 0 bases, with 6 bases spanning the gap. The length of the CDR3 is 14 residues. The CDR3 spells CASSLAGDSYEQYF. The CDR3 DNA reads TGTGCCAGCAGCTTAGCAGGGGACTCCTACGAGCAGTACTTC. The full variable domain, in which reference TRBV7-9 and TRBJ2-7 provide the parts outside the CDR3, is DTGVSQNPRHKITKRGQNVTFRCDPISEHNRLYWYRQTLGQGPEFLTYFQNEAQLEKSRLLSDRFSAERPKGSFSTLEIQRTEQGDSAMYLCASSLAGDSYEQYFGPGTRLTVT.

The CDR3 nucleotides are TGTGCCAGCAGCTTCTTCGGCGGGAGTAAGGCCTACGAGCAGTACTTC. This codes for CASSFFGGSKAYEQYF. V usage is TRBV13 and J usage is TRBJ2-7; 7 bases fit TRBD2. Trimming cost V 3 bases and J 2 bases; bases outside gene matches: 10. CDR1 and CDR2 from the germline V gene are PRHDT and FYEKMQ (reference sequence). CDR3 length equals 16 residues.

This clone was counted between two and nine times. This sequence joins TRBV23-1 and TRBJ2-5; D is possibly TRBD1 (8 bases). TRBV23-1 is identified as an open reading frame with a role that is uncertain. This CDR3 comprises 17 residues. Trimming pared 6 bases from V and 3 bases from J, leaving 23 bases between. CDR3 bases: TGCGCCAGCAGATGGGAAGTTGGGGGGGACAGGAAAGAGACCCAGTACTTC. As protein: CASRWEVGGDRKETQYF.